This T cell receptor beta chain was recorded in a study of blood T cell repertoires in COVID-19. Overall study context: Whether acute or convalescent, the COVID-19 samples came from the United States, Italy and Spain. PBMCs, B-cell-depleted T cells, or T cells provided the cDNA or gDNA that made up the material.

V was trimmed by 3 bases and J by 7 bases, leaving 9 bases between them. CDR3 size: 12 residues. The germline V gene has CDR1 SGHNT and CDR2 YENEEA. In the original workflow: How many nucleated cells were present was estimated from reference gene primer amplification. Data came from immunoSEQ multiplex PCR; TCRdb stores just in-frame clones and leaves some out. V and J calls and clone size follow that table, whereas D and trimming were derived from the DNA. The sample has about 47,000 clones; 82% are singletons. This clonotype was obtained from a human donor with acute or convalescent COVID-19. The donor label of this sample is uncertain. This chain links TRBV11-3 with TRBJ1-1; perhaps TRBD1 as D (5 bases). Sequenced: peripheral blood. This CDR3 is CASSFSGFEAFF. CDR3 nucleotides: TGTGCCAGCAGCTTTTCAGGGTTTGAAGCTTTCTTT.